This T cell receptor (beta chain) comes out of a study of OX40 agonist ivuxolimab in advanced cancers. This table comes from immunoSEQ multiplex PCR, and its TCRdb copy is limited to in-frame clones, with some not included. The table lists 40,000 to 55,000 clones, about nine tenths of them singletons. Study-wide points: Among some nonresponders, normalized T-cell clonal expansion was also low. It was not determined which antigens were specifically recognized by the peripheral T cells that had undergone clonal expansion.

The CDR3 contains 16 residues. Trimming took 3 bases from V and 2 from J; bases not matched to a gene: 7. Germline loops: CDR1 SGDLS, CDR2 YYNGEE. Concerning this clone: Its antigen is currently unknown.

Sequenced material: CD4+ or CD8+ T cells sorted from blood, taken in a trial of the OX40 agonist ivuxolimab. J is TRBJ2-3 and V is TRBV9; 9 bases agree with TRBD2. This clonotype originated in an adult with an advanced solid tumor such as melanoma, head and neck, liver or kidney cancer. CDR3 DNA: TGTGCCAGCAGCGCCAGACTAGCGGTAGACACAGATACGCAGTATTTT. This gives the protein CASSARLAVDTDTQYF.